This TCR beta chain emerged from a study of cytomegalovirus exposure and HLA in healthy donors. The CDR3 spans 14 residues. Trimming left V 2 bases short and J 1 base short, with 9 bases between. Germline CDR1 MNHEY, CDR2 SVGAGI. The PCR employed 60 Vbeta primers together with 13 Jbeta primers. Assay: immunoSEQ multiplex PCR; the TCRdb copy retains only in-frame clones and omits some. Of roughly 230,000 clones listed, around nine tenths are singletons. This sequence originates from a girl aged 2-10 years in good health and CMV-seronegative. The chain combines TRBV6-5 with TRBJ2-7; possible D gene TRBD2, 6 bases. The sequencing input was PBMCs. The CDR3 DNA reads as TGTGCCAGCAGTTACCAGGCGGGGTCCTACGAGCAGTACTTC. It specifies CASSYQAGSYEQYF.